This is a list of T cell receptor beta chains from one sample in a study of T cell responses to AZD1222 COVID-19 vaccine. Produced via immunoSEQ multiplex PCR; TCRdb's table is partial and in-frame only. The table lists about 84,000 clones, roughly 87% of them singletons. The sequencing here drew on peripheral blood, taken 28 days after the second AZD1222 dose. The receptors stem from an adult who received the AZD1222 COVID-19 vaccine. CDR3s include the opening cysteine and the closing phenylalanine or tryptophan. D genes are given only for firm matches. A row's size may be missing; if present it is once, few, many or a size class.

clone_size: .
d_call: TRBD1
j_call: TRBJ2-2
v_call: TRBV7-2
cdr3_nt: TGTGCCAGCAGCTTGCAGGGGGCTTGGACCGGGGAGCTGTTTTTT
cdr3_aa: CASSLQGAWTGELFF

clone_size: .
d_call: TRBD1
j_call: TRBJ1-1
v_call: TRBV19
cdr3_nt: TGTGCCAGTAGTATAAGGGACAGGGGGAACACTGAAGCTTTCTTT
cdr3_aa: CASSIRDRGNTEAFF

clone_size: once
d_call: .
j_call: TRBJ2-3
v_call: TRBV11-3
cdr3_nt: TGTGCCAGCAGCGAGAGTAGGGGAGATACGCAGTATTTT
cdr3_aa: CASSESRGDTQYF

clone_size: once
d_call: .
j_call: TRBJ1-5
v_call: TRBV18
cdr3_nt: TGTGCCAGCTCACCTGCAGGGGATCAGCCCCAGCATTTT
cdr3_aa: CASSPAGDQPQHF

clone_size: .
d_call: .
j_call: TRBJ2-7
v_call: TRBV7-9
cdr3_nt: TGTGCCAGCAGCTTAGGCCTCTCCTACGAGCAGTACTTC
cdr3_aa: CASSLGLSYEQYF

clone_size: .
d_call: .
j_call: TRBJ2-7
v_call: TRBV5-5
cdr3_nt: TGTGCCAGCAGCCTACGGACAGACTACGAGCAGTACTTC
cdr3_aa: CASSLRTDYEQYF

clone_size: .
d_call: .
j_call: TRBJ1-6
v_call: TRBV10-2
cdr3_nt: TGCGCCAGCAGCACAGGGATTAAGTATAATTCACCCCTCCACTTT
cdr3_aa: CASSTGIKYNSPLHF

clone_size: .
d_call: .
j_call: TRBJ1-2
v_call: TRBV6-2/TRBV6-3
cdr3_nt: TGTGCCAGCAGTCGCTCAACCACAGGAGGGGGTAACTATGGCTACACCTTC
cdr3_aa: CASSRSTTGGGNYGYTF

clone_size: .
d_call: TRBD1
j_call: TRBJ2-7
v_call: TRBV5-6
cdr3_nt: TGTGCCAGCAGCTTCCGACAGGGGTACTACGAGCAGTACTTC
cdr3_aa: CASSFRQGYYEQYF

clone_size: .
d_call: .
j_call: TRBJ2-7
v_call: TRBV14
cdr3_nt: TGTGCCAGCAGCCGTCGGGGGACCTACGAGCAGTACTTC
cdr3_aa: CASSRRGTYEQYF

clone_size: .
d_call: .
j_call: TRBJ2-7
v_call: TRBV5-6
cdr3_nt: TGTGCCAGCAGCTGGAGGGTAGGGGCGATATCCTACGAGCAGTACTTC
cdr3_aa: CASSWRVGAISYEQYF

clone_size: .
d_call: .
j_call: TRBJ1-5
v_call: TRBV12-5
cdr3_nt: TGTGCTAGTGGTCCCGGGATTCAGCGGCAGCCCCAGCATTTT
cdr3_aa: CASGPGIQRQPQHF

clone_size: .
d_call: .
j_call: TRBJ1-2
v_call: TRBV19
cdr3_nt: TGTGCCAGTAGTCCAACCCGCGGGGGGAGGTATGGCTACACCTTC
cdr3_aa: CASSPTRGGRYGYTF